This entry lists 23 T cell receptor beta chains sequenced from one sample in a study of Ad26.COV2.S vaccination and SARS-CoV-2 variants. Clones were sequenced by immunoSEQ multiplex PCR, and TCRdb holds only the in-frame ones, with some missing. The sample has about 350,000 clones, roughly 84% seen once. Treatment defined: approximately 18 received Ad26.COV2.S at low or high dose, single or two shots; several received placebo; per-sample allocation not given. Sampling happened 63 days after the first vaccine or placebo injection. This sample comprised peripheral blood, obtained in a trial of Ad26.COV2.S vaccine versus placebo. These receptors originate from a person aged 18-65 years who received the Ad26.COV2.S COVID-19 vaccine or a placebo.

In regard to this clone: In the same sample, other DNA sequences code for this CDR3. The V call is TRBV19, the J call TRBJ1-2, with unresolved D. Trimming removed 3 bases from V and 1 base from J, with 6 bases in between. The CDR3 runs to 13 residues. Germline V gene sequence: CDR1 LNHDA, CDR2 SQIVND (reference sequence). This chain's CDR3 is CASSINGNYGYTF. CDR3 nucleotides: TGTGCCAGTAGTATTAACGGTAACTATGGCTACACCTTC.

This clone was picked up one time. The J gene is TRBJ2-3, the V gene TRBV6-2 or TRBV6-3, with a weak D call TRBD2 (6 bases). The V end was cut by 2 bases, the J end by 0 bases, with 18 bases between. Germline CDR1 reads MNHEY; CDR2 reads SVGEGT. The CDR3 sequence is 18 residues long. This CDR3 reads CASSYGRRRAESTDTQYF. CDR3 nucleotide sequence: TGTGCCAGCAGTTACGGGCGGCGGAGGGCGGAAAGCACAGATACGCAGTATTTT.

The V gene is TRBV3-1 (or the pseudogene TRBV3-2), the J gene TRBJ2-4; TRBD1 or TRBD2 may be the D gene (5 bases each). CDR3 length: 15 amino acids. CDR1 is LGHDT, CDR2 YNNKEL, per germline (reference sequence). With 3 bases removed from V and 1 base from J, the gap between germline ends came to 10 bases. The CDR3 sequence is CASSHRGAAKNIQYF. CDR3 nucleotide sequence: TGTGCCAGCAGCCACCGAGGGGCTGCCAAAAACATTCAGTACTTC.

This chain links TRBV24-1 with TRBJ2-1; D not certain. The CDR3 is made up of 15 amino acids. Trimming left V 3 bases short and J 9 bases short, with 17 bases between. Germline V gene sequence: CDR1 KGHDR, CDR2 SFDVKD. CDR3: CATSDPGAPWGEQFF. CDR3 coding DNA: TGTGCCACCAGTGATCCCGGAGCGCCGTGGGGTGAGCAGTTCTTC.

The V gene is TRBV30, the J gene TRBJ2-1; D ambiguous. Germline CDR1 GTSNPN, CDR2 SVGIG (reference sequence). This CDR3 is 14 amino acids long. V was clipped by 2 bases and J by 7 bases, with 15 bases between them. The DNA for the CDR3 is TGTGCCTGGAGTAGCACGAGTGGTCAGAATGAGCAGTTCTTC. Protein sequence: CAWSSTSGQNEQFF.

The chain joins TRBV11-2 to TRBJ2-4; 8 bases match TRBD2. V lost 0 bases to trimming and J lost 1 base; unmatched junction nucleotides: 14. The V gene's germline CDR1 is SGHAT and CDR2 FQNNGV. This CDR3 contains 20 residues. CDR3 region: CASSLEGINREGFAKNIQYF. In DNA, the CDR3 is TGTGCCAGCAGCTTAGAGGGGATTAACCGGGAGGGCTTCGCCAAAAACATTCAGTACTTC.

V usage is TRBV5-1 and J usage is TRBJ1-2; D not resolved. The germline V gene has CDR1 SGHRS and CDR2 YFSETQ. This CDR3 has 15 amino acids. Between the trimmed V and J ends, which lost 0 bases and 1 base, there was a span of 10 bases. In nucleotides, the CDR3 is TGCGCCAGCAGCTTGGATCCGGGAAGTAACTATGGCTACACCTTC. Its protein product is CASSLDPGSNYGYTF.

The chain is built from TRBV19 and TRBJ2-3, with D maybe TRBD1 (6 bases). The CDR3 contains 15 residues. Germline CDR1 LNHDA, CDR2 SQIVND (reference sequence). Between the trimmed V and J ends, which lost 1 base and 3 bases, there was a span of 11 bases. This CDR3 reads CASSIGRQGTDTQYF. Here the CDR3 DNA reads TGTGCCAGTAGTATAGGGAGGCAGGGGACAGATACGCAGTATTTT.

V gene TRBV3-1 (or the pseudogene TRBV3-2) combines with J gene TRBJ2-1, with 9 positions matching TRBD2. This CDR3 has 17 residues. Per the germline V gene, CDR1 is LGHDT and CDR2 is YNNKEL (reference sequence). Trimming at V came to 3 bases and at J to 8 bases, leaving 14 bases not matched to a gene. In DNA, the CDR3 is TGTGCCAGCAGCCAGCCGAAGGGCGGGAGGGCCCTAGATGAGCAGTTCTTC. It encodes CASSQPKGGRALDEQFF.

This clone turned up a few times. V is TRBV9 and J is TRBJ1-2; D call uncertain. CDR3 length equals 13 residues. Germline V lookup: CDR1 SGDLS, CDR2 YYNGEE. Trimming took 0 bases from V and 3 from J, leaving 6 bases between them. The DNA for the CDR3 is TGTGCCAGCAGCGTAGACAGCCACTATGGCTACACCTTC. Its protein product is CASSVDSHYGYTF.

The chain combines TRBV11-2 with TRBJ2-7, with TRBD2 identical over 14 bases. The CDR3 has 15 residues. V was pared by 5 bases and J by 6 bases, with 6 bases of the junction left unmatched. The germline V gene has CDR1 SGHAT and CDR2 FQNNGV. The CDR3 coding sequence is TGTGCCAGCAGCCATGTGGGACTAGCGGGAGTCGAGCAGTACTTC. Protein sequence: CASSHVGLAGVEQYF.

The chain carries TRBV6-5 and TRBJ1-2; 7 bases are a match to TRBD1. Trimming at V came to 1 base and at J to 4 bases, leaving 6 bases not matched to a gene. Germline V lookup: CDR1 MNHEY, CDR2 SVGAGI. The CDR3 has 15 amino acids. In DNA, the CDR3 is TGTGCCAGCAGTTACTTTAACCGGGACAGCTATGGCTACACCTTC. Translated: CASSYFNRDSYGYTF.

This chain uses TRBV3-1 (or the pseudogene TRBV3-2) with TRBJ2-7, with TRBD1 matching 9 bases. The CDR3 has 16 residues. CDR1 is LGHDT and CDR2 is YNNKEL in the germline V gene (reference sequence). V shed 3 bases and J 4 bases; nucleotides not matched to a gene: 10. CDR3 bases: TGTGCCAGCAGCCAGACGGACAGGGGAGTTGCTTACGAGCAGTACTTC. Amino acids: CASSQTDRGVAYEQYF.

This clone was observed a few times. CDR3 bases: TGCGCCAGCACCGACGACAGGGAGGTCGCTGAAGCTTTCTTT. Translating gives CASTDDREVAEAFF. The chain has TRBV10-2 and TRBJ1-1; TRBD1 aligns across 7 bases. CDR1 and CDR2 from the germline V gene are WSHSY and SAAADI. J lost 6 bases, V lost 7 bases, and 11 bases had no gene match. This CDR3 comprises 14 residues.

The rearrangement uses TRBV6-5 and TRBJ2-3; D ambiguous. The CDR3 runs 15 residues. V was cut by 5 bases and J by 0 bases, with 12 bases left in between. Germline CDR1 is MNHEY and CDR2 is SVGAGI. CDR3 in DNA: TGTGCCAGCAGTCGGGCCTTTGCTAGCACAGATACGCAGTATTTT. This sequence encodes CASSRAFASTDTQYF.

The rearrangement joins TRBV3-1 (or the pseudogene TRBV3-2) to TRBJ1-2; a weak D match, TRBD1 (5 bases). Germline assignment: CDR1 LGHDT and CDR2 YNNKEL (reference sequence). Between the trimmed V and J ends, which lost 4 bases and 4 bases, there was a span of 16 bases. This CDR3 has 15 residues. CDR3 residues: CASSPPRAGVYGYTF. The CDR3 nucleotides are TGTGCCAGCAGCCCCCCGCGGGCGGGGGTCTATGGCTACACCTTC.

This clone was seen many times. The chain employs TRBV18 and TRBJ1-1, with 9 bases fitting TRBD1. The V segment lost 3 bases and the J segment 3 bases; nucleotides outside the gene matches: 8. This CDR3 comprises 16 residues. CDR1 and CDR2 (germline): KGHSH, LQKENI. DNA for the CDR3: TGTGCCAGCTCACCCAAACAGGGGGCGGGGGACACTGAAGCTTTCTTT. Translating it yields CASSPKQGAGDTEAFF.

The rearrangement links TRBV10-3 to TRBJ2-3, with D tentatively TRBD1 (5 bases). This CDR3 is 17 amino acids long. Trimming removed 3 bases at V and 0 bases at J, with 16 bases between. Germline CDR1 ENHRY, CDR2 SYGVKD. The CDR3 nucleotides read TGTGCCATCAGTGATTTGACAGTACCGCCTAGCACAGATACGCAGTATTTT. Its translation is CAISDLTVPPSTDTQYF.

This chain joins TRBV15 and TRBJ1-2; 10 bases map to TRBD1. From germline, CDR1 is LNHNV and CDR2 YYDKDF (reference sequence). The V segment lost 4 bases and the J segment 8 bases; nucleotides outside the gene matches: 13. The CDR3 consists of 16 residues. Here the CDR3 DNA reads TGTGCCACCAGCACGGCCGGGACAGGGGTTTTGGCCGGCTACACCTTC. This sequence encodes CATSTAGTGVLAGYTF.

CDR3 protein: CASSLIRQGYEQYF. Written as DNA, the CDR3 is TGTGCCAGCAGCTTAATCCGTCAGGGATACGAGCAGTACTTC. This rearrangement joins TRBV11-2 to TRBJ2-7; D is possibly TRBD1 (5 bases). This CDR3 region has 14 residues. Looked up from germline, CDR1 is SGHAT and CDR2 is FQNNGV. V gave up 2 bases and J gave up 4 bases, with 12 bases separating them.

This chain connects TRBV7-2 to TRBJ1-2; no definite D call. V was cut by 5 bases and J by 3 bases, with 13 bases left in between. This CDR3 comprises 14 residues. The germline gives CDR1 SGHTA, CDR2 FQGNSA. The CDR3 nucleotides are TGTGCCAGCAGCCTGACCGGGGTCGACTATGGCTACACCTTC. It translates to CASSLTGVDYGYTF. Variable domain in full (rest from reference TRBV7-2 and TRBJ1-2): GAGVSQSPSNKVTEKGKDVELRCDPISGHTALYWYRQSLGQGLEFLIYFQGNSAPDKSGLPSDRFSAERTGGSVSTLTIQRTQQEDSAVYLCASSLTGVDYGYTFGSGTRLTVV.

This sequence joins TRBV19 and TRBJ2-1; TRBD2 matches at 7 bases. The length of the CDR3 is 15 residues. The germline gives CDR1 LNHDA, CDR2 SQIVND (reference sequence). V gave up 5 bases and J gave up 3 bases; unmatched junction bases: 7. The CDR3 spells CASSPSGTIYNEQFF. The DNA of the CDR3 is TGTGCCAGTAGTCCGTCCGGGACTATCTACAATGAGCAGTTCTTC.

The J gene is TRBJ2-7, the V gene TRBV5-1; TRBD1 might be the D (5 bases). CDR1 is SGHRS, CDR2 YFSETQ, per germline. This CDR3 contains 16 residues. V lost 0 bases to trimming and J lost 4 bases, with 17 bases between them. Written as DNA, the CDR3 is TGCGCCAGCAGCTTGGTGCCCCAGGGTAGTATGTACGAGCAGTACTTC. Its protein product is CASSLVPQGSMYEQYF.